This is a list of T cell receptor beta chains from one sample in a study of blood T cells in healthy people across ages. TCRdb independently ran MiXCR on the 5' RACE reads; one entry per CDR3 protein. This sample yields some 1.7 million distinct CDR3 sequences, of which about 28% are seen a single time; approximately 7.7% belongs to the top ten. Sequencing was performed on blood. All receptors derive from a woman under 40 in good health. The CDR3 runs from the conserved cysteine through the conserved F or W. A D gene is named only where the DNA matches it firmly. Some rows mark clone size as missing; the rest say once, few, many or name a class of expanded clone.

clone size: .; J gene: TRBJ1-1; D gene: .; V gene: TRBV2; CDR3 protein: CASSEETLGGGDTEAFF; CDR3 DNA: TGTGCCAGCAGTGAAGAAACCCTGGGAGGTGGAGACACTGAAGCTTTCTTT
clone size: few; J gene: TRBJ1-5; D gene: .; V gene: TRBV9; CDR3 protein: CASTHYPKRVGDQPQHF; CDR3 DNA: TGTGCCAGCACCCATTACCCCAAGCGGGTAGGGGACCAGCCCCAGCATTTT
clone size: .; J gene: TRBJ1-1; D gene: .; V gene: TRBV4-1; CDR3 protein: CASSQGIRGAFF; CDR3 DNA: TGCGCCAGCAGCCAAGGAATACGAGGGGCTTTCTTT
clone size: .; J gene: TRBJ1-3; D gene: .; V gene: TRBV27; CDR3 protein: CASSLYQGSGNTIYF; CDR3 DNA: TGTGCCAGCAGTTTATATCAGGGTTCTGGAAACACCATATATTTT
clone size: many; J gene: TRBJ2-3; D gene: .; V gene: TRBV9; CDR3 protein: CASSVWGSKLGTDTQYF; CDR3 DNA: TGTGCCAGCAGCGTGTGGGGCAGTAAGCTCGGCACAGATACGCAGTATTTT
clone size: .; J gene: TRBJ2-4; D gene: .; V gene: TRBV12-3/TRBV12-4; CDR3 protein: CATSRALGVQYF; CDR3 DNA: TGTGCCACTAGCCGGGCATTAGGGGTTCAGTACTTC
clone size: few; J gene: TRBJ2-3; D gene: TRBD2; V gene: TRBV7-2; CDR3 protein: CASSSRREEWKTDTQYF; CDR3 DNA: TGTGCCAGCAGCTCAAGGCGGGAGGAATGGAAAACAGATACGCAGTATTTT
clone size: .; J gene: TRBJ1-4; D gene: .; V gene: TRBV5-6; CDR3 protein: CASSLYGVPDEKLFF; CDR3 DNA: TGTGCCAGCAGCTTGTACGGTGTGCCCGACGAAAAACTGTTTTTT
clone size: .; J gene: TRBJ1-2; D gene: TRBD1; V gene: TRBV27; CDR3 protein: CASSQQGEGGYTF; CDR3 DNA: TGTGCCAGCAGTCAACAGGGGGAGGGAGGCTACACCTTC
clone size: .; J gene: TRBJ2-7; D gene: .; V gene: TRBV14; CDR3 protein: CASSQGRRVFDEQYF; CDR3 DNA: TGTGCCAGCAGCCAAGGCAGGAGGGTCTTTGACGAGCAGTACTTC
clone size: few; J gene: TRBJ1-2; D gene: .; V gene: TRBV18; CDR3 protein: CASSPEGAGYGYTF; CDR3 DNA: TGTGCCAGCTCACCAGAGGGCGCGGGCTATGGCTACACCTTC
clone size: few; J gene: TRBJ1-5; D gene: TRBD1; V gene: TRBV7-9; CDR3 protein: CASSLGDRGQFNQPQHF; CDR3 DNA: TGTGCCAGCAGCTTAGGGGACAGGGGGCAATTCAATCAGCCCCAGCATTTT
clone size: .; J gene: TRBJ2-4; D gene: .; V gene: TRBV3-1; CDR3 protein: CASGHSSSIHEQYF; CDR3 DNA: TGTGCCAGCGGTCACAGCTCTAGCATCCATGAGCAGTACTTC
clone size: .; J gene: TRBJ1-5; D gene: TRBD1; V gene: TRBV12-3/TRBV12-4; CDR3 protein: CASRPWTGGGNQPRHF; CDR3 DNA: TGTGCCAGCAGACCTTGGACAGGGGGCGGCAATCAGCCCCGGCATTTT
clone size: many; J gene: TRBJ2-5; D gene: TRBD2; V gene: TRBV7-2; CDR3 protein: CASSPGAGGQETQYF; CDR3 DNA: TGTGCCAGCAGCCCAGGGGCGGGAGGACAAGAGACCCAGTACTTC
clone size: many; J gene: TRBJ1-1; D gene: TRBD1; V gene: TRBV12-3/TRBV12-4; CDR3 protein: CASSPTGGYTEAFF; CDR3 DNA: TGTGCCAGCAGTCCCACAGGGGGTTACACTGAAGCTTTCTTT
clone size: few; J gene: TRBJ2-1; D gene: .; V gene: TRBV2; CDR3 protein: CASSLLSSSYNEQFF; CDR3 DNA: TGTGCCAGCAGTCTCCTATCCAGCTCCTACAATGAGCAGTTCTTC
clone size: few; J gene: TRBJ1-1; D gene: .; V gene: TRBV15; CDR3 protein: CATSPNSGVRSTEAFF; CDR3 DNA: TGTGCCACCAGCCCCAATTCGGGGGTTAGGAGCACTGAAGCTTTCTTT
clone size: .; J gene: TRBJ2-5; D gene: .; V gene: TRBV29-1; CDR3 protein: CSVVVYNEQYF; CDR3 DNA: TGCAGCGTTGTCGTTTACAATGAGCAGTACTTC
clone size: .; J gene: TRBJ2-7; D gene: TRBD1; V gene: TRBV7-9; CDR3 protein: CASSGTGSISYEQYF; CDR3 DNA: TGTGCCAGCAGCGGGACAGGGTCCATATCCTACGAGCAGTACTTC
clone size: many; J gene: TRBJ2-1; D gene: TRBD2; V gene: TRBV5-1; CDR3 protein: CASSPLPSSGGEQFF; CDR3 DNA: TGCGCCAGCAGCCCCTTACCTTCTAGCGGAGGGGAGCAGTTCTTC
clone size: few; J gene: TRBJ1-1; D gene: TRBD1; V gene: TRBV27; CDR3 protein: CASGQGRNTEAFF; CDR3 DNA: TGTGCCAGCGGACAGGGCCGGAACACTGAAGCTTTCTTT
clone size: .; J gene: TRBJ1-4; D gene: .; V gene: TRBV7-9; CDR3 protein: CASSSRDTRGNEKLFF; CDR3 DNA: TGTGCCAGCAGCTCGCGCGACACGCGGGGGAATGAAAAACTGTTTTTT
clone size: .; J gene: TRBJ2-1; D gene: TRBD2; V gene: TRBV3-1; CDR3 protein: CASAGLAGGNEQFF; CDR3 DNA: TGTGCCAGCGCGGGACTAGCGGGAGGGAATGAGCAGTTCTTC
clone size: .; J gene: TRBJ1-2; D gene: TRBD1; V gene: TRBV5-1; CDR3 protein: CASSRDSLPRGYTF; CDR3 DNA: TGCGCCAGCAGCCGGGACAGCCTTCCTAGGGGCTACACCTTC
clone size: many; J gene: TRBJ2-7; D gene: .; V gene: TRBV7-2; CDR3 protein: CASSFGMVREQYF; CDR3 DNA: TGTGCCAGCAGCTTCGGTATGGTGAGAGAGCAGTACTTC
clone size: .; J gene: TRBJ2-5; D gene: .; V gene: TRBV7-9; CDR3 protein: CASSDSGTTQETQYF; CDR3 DNA: TGTGCCAGCAGCGATAGCGGTACTACCCAGGAGACCCAGTACTTC
clone size: .; J gene: TRBJ1-2; D gene: .; V gene: TRBV5-3; CDR3 protein: CARSGWSYTF; CDR3 DNA: TGTGCCAGAAGCGGATGGAGCTACACCTTC
clone size: .; J gene: TRBJ2-7; D gene: .; V gene: TRBV7-9; CDR3 protein: CATIRRGGQYF; CDR3 DNA: TGTGCCACCATTCGTCGTGGGGGGCAGTACTTC
clone size: few; J gene: TRBJ1-6; D gene: .; V gene: TRBV30; CDR3 protein: CASKDGRDARRTDSPLHF; CDR3 DNA: TGTGCCTCTAAGGATGGCAGGGACGCCCGTCGGACGGATTCACCCCTCCACTTT
clone size: .; J gene: TRBJ2-1; D gene: .; V gene: TRBV6-6; CDR3 protein: CASVGGSEQFF; CDR3 DNA: TGTGCCAGCGTCGGAGGCAGTGAGCAGTTCTTC
clone size: .; J gene: TRBJ2-5; D gene: TRBD1; V gene: TRBV2; CDR3 protein: CASSAGQGVVETQYF; CDR3 DNA: TGTGCCAGCAGTGCAGGACAGGGGGTCGTAGAGACCCAGTACTTC
clone size: few; J gene: TRBJ1-2; D gene: .; V gene: TRBV7-9; CDR3 protein: CASSPVGYTF; CDR3 DNA: TGTGCCAGCAGCCCGGTTGGCTACACCTTC